This T cell receptor (beta chain) was profiled in a study of glioma-infiltrating T cells. General observations from the study: Tissue-blood divergence was below expectation in non-neoplastic patients, above in gliomas.

Using RNA template, CDR3s of TCR alpha and beta were amplified with iRepertoire arm-PCR. TCRdb called the multiplex PCR reads again in MiXCR, with one record for every CDR3 protein. Seen here are 3,000 to 4,000 distinct CDR3 sequences, 80% to 90% observed once, and the top ten hold around a third. In this sample, this clonotype turned up a few times. The target antigen is unknown. Within a library made for alpha chains, this beta chain is off target, and its count is uninformative. Germline V lookup: CDR1 LNHNV, CDR2 YYDKDF (reference sequence). CDR3 length equals 14 residues. The germline V and J ends were trimmed by 4 bases and 4 bases, with 11 bases remaining between them.

Material for sequencing was glioma tissue, nonneoplastic brain tissue, or PBMCs (not recorded which). The TCR sequence derives from a human donor with low-grade glioma or glioblastoma, undergoing nonglioma brain surgery, or in good health (not recorded which). V is TRBV15 and J is TRBJ1-5; possible D gene TRBD1, 5 bases. CDR3 nucleotide sequence: TGTGCCACCAGCATGCCCAGGGAGAATCAGCCCCAGCATTTT. It encodes CATSMPRENQPQHF.